The clone carrying this TCR beta chain appeared once. Its target is unknown. Measured with immunoSEQ multiplex PCR; TCRdb has only the in-frame clones, and not every one. The sample includes millions of clones, just over 90% of them seen just once. The sample originates from a study of shared clonotypes between healthy human individuals. Trimming shortened V by 3 bases and J by 6 bases, and 9 bases separated the two germline ends. The CDR3 consists of 12 residues. Germline V CDR1 and CDR2: SGHAT, FQDESV (reference sequence). The healthy adult donors were HIV-negative and reported no recent acute infections or vaccinations. The split of CD4+ cells yielded CD45RA+ naive and CD45RA-negative memory subsets. Findings and caveats of the study: Clonotype sharing levels among donors were expected to vary with sequencing depth.

The V gene is TRBV11-1, the J gene TRBJ2-7; tentatively, D is TRBD2 (6 bases). Input material: naive CD4+ T cells from PBMCs. Subset denoted: CD45RA+ positively selected. The clonotype comes from a man younger than 35 in good health. Some clones in this sample may be carry-over from other donors' samples. The CDR3 protein is CASSFPGGEQYF. The CDR3 bases are TGTGCCAGCAGCTTCCCCGGGGGCGAGCAGTACTTC.